The 22 T cell receptor beta chains below all came from one sample that was sequenced in a study of T cells in localized non-small cell lung cancer. Data came from immunoSEQ multiplex PCR; TCRdb stores just in-frame clones and leaves some out. The sample lists fewer than 45,000 clones, 70% to 90% occurring once. Here the sequenced sample was peripheral blood, taken before any cancer treatment. Receptor source: a woman aged 18-50 years with stage III lung adenocarcinoma.

Only a few counts were recorded for this clone. The CDR3 DNA reads TGCGCCAGCAGCCGTGAAACAGGGATCTCGGACTATGGCTACACCTTC. Protein: CASSRETGISDYGYTF. The rearrangement uses TRBV4-1 and TRBJ1-2, with D possibly being TRBD1 (6 bases). Trimming pared 4 bases from V and 3 bases from J, leaving 18 bases between. The CDR3 covers 16 residues. The V gene's germline CDR1 is MGHRA and CDR2 YSYEKL.

This rearrangement joins TRBV6-6 to TRBJ2-5; the D is unclear. The CDR3 spans 14 residues. V was shortened by 6 bases and J by 2 bases, with 13 bases between the two germline ends. Germline-derived CDR1 and CDR2 are MNHNY and SVGAGI (reference sequence). The CDR3 DNA reads as TGTGCCAGCAGCCTCCGTCCCGCTCAAGAGACCCAGTACTTC. It yields the protein CASSLRPAQETQYF.

The chain recombines TRBV10-1 with TRBJ2-3; D could derive from TRBD1 or TRBD2 (5 bases each). The V end lost 10 bases, the J end lost 6 bases, and 14 bases lay between the germline ends. The germline V gene has CDR1 WNHNN and CDR2 SYGVQD (reference sequence). The CDR3 contains 12 residues. CDR3 nucleotide sequence: TGCGCCACCGGGACCGGGCAGGATACGCAGTATTTT. Protein: CATGTGQDTQYF.

V gene TRBV19 combines with J gene TRBJ1-2; the D is unclear. CDR3 length equals 16 residues. The V and J ends lost 0 bases and 4 bases respectively, with 15 bases between them. Germline V lookup: CDR1 LNHDA, CDR2 SQIVND (reference sequence). CDR3 amino acids: CASSIEVWQAPYGYTF. The CDR3 DNA reads as TGTGCCAGTAGTATAGAGGTTTGGCAGGCCCCCTATGGCTACACCTTC.

The chain links TRBV6-1 to TRBJ2-2; either TRBD1 or TRBD2 may supply D (6 bases each). The CDR3 has 16 residues. Between the trimmed V and J ends, which lost 3 bases and 1 base, there was a span of 12 bases. Germline assignment: CDR1 MNHNS and CDR2 SASEGT. The chain's CDR3 is CASSEWGAQNTGELFF. Written as DNA, the CDR3 is TGTGCCAGCAGTGAGTGGGGGGCCCAGAACACCGGGGAGCTGTTTTTT.

The V gene is TRBV10-3, the J gene TRBJ1-2, with D unclear. The CDR3 sequence is 14 residues long. The germline V and J ends were trimmed by 0 bases and 3 bases, with 8 bases remaining between them. Germline V CDR1 and CDR2: ENHRY, SYGVKD. The chain's CDR3 is CAISESRTHYGYTF. CDR3 nucleotides: TGTGCCATCAGTGAGTCGAGGACGCACTATGGCTACACCTTC.

J is TRBJ1-4 and V is TRBV5-4; D not certain. Germline CDR1 is SGHNT and CDR2 is YYREEE (reference sequence). There are 12 residues in the CDR3. The V end was cut by 3 bases, the J end by 8 bases, with 8 bases between. The CDR3 sequence is CASSSRGEKLFF. CDR3 DNA sequence: TGTGCCAGCAGCTCCCGAGGAGAAAAACTGTTTTTT.

The chain carries TRBV9 and TRBJ2-5; D may be TRBD2 (5 bases). This CDR3 is built from 14 residues. CDR1 is SGDLS and CDR2 is YYNGEE in the germline V gene. V lost 0 bases to trimming and J lost 4 bases, with 10 bases between them. CDR3 region: CASSVAREGETQYF. CDR3 bases: TGTGCCAGCAGCGTAGCTCGAGAGGGAGAGACCCAGTACTTC.

The chain carries TRBV7-9 and TRBJ2-7; 10 positions match TRBD2. Germline V gives CDR1 SEHNR, CDR2 FQNEAQ (reference sequence). The CDR3 loop spans 14 amino acids. The junction had 1 base not matched to a gene; V was cut back by 2 bases and J by 3 bases. In nucleotides, the CDR3 is TGTGCCAGCAGCTTAACTAGCGGGGTCTACGAGCAGTACTTC. Its translation: CASSLTSGVYEQYF. Combining the CDR3 with reference TRBV7-9 and TRBJ2-7 gives the whole variable domain DTGVSQNPRHKITKRGQNVTFRCDPISEHNRLYWYRQTLGQGPEFLTYFQNEAQLEKSRLLSDRFSAERPKGSFSTLEIQRTEQGDSAMYLCASSLTSGVYEQYFGPGTRLTVT.

The rearrangement links TRBV2 to TRBJ2-2, with a possible D match to TRBD2 (6 bases). Germline V gene data show CDR1 as SNHLY and CDR2 as FYNNEI. With 6 bases removed from V and 5 bases from J, the gap between germline ends came to 13 bases. The CDR3 has 14 residues. The CDR3 DNA is TGTGCCAGCAGGGAGGGACCCCGGACCGGGGAGCTGTTTTTT. Translating gives CASREGPRTGELFF.

The CDR3 sequence: CASSYGGQLNTEAFF. In DNA form, the CDR3 reads TGTGCCAGCAGTTACGGAGGACAGTTGAACACTGAAGCTTTCTTT. This chain uses TRBV6-6 with TRBJ1-1; D is perhaps TRBD1 (6 bases). V gave up 2 bases and J gave up 0 bases, with 10 bases separating them. The CDR3 spans 15 residues. Germline CDR1 reads MNHNY; CDR2 reads SVGAGI (reference sequence).

This sequence joins TRBV6-5 and TRBJ2-7; D may correspond to TRBD1 or TRBD2 (5 bases each). The V end was cut by 8 bases, the J end by 3 bases, with 14 bases between. The V gene's germline CDR1 is MNHEY and CDR2 SVGAGI. CDR3 length equals 13 residues. CDR3 amino acids: CASLGVGDYEQYF. The CDR3 bases are TGTGCCAGCCTGGGGGTAGGCGACTACGAGCAGTACTTC.

The chain combines TRBV6-5 with TRBJ1-1; 9 bases match TRBD1. The CDR3 extends over 15 amino acids. V trimming: 6 bases; J trimming: 1 base; junction bases outside the gene matches: 6. Germline CDR1 and CDR2: MNHEY and SVGAGI. The CDR3 nucleotides are TGTGCCAGCAGGTGGACAGGGGATTCGAACACTGAAGCTTTCTTT. This gives the protein CASRWTGDSNTEAFF.

The chain has TRBV30 and TRBJ1-3; perhaps TRBD1 as D (5 bases). This CDR3 has 16 residues. CDR1 and CDR2 (germline): GTSNPN, SVGIG (reference sequence). Deletions cut 1 base from V and 0 bases from J, with 13 bases between. The CDR3 nucleotides are TGTGCCTGGAGTGGGGGCAGGGCGGTCTCTGGAAACACCATATATTTT. It specifies CAWSGGRAVSGNTIYF.

The V gene is TRBV9, the J gene TRBJ1-6; D possibly corresponds to TRBD1 (6 bases). This CDR3 spans 14 amino acids. V gave up 4 bases and J gave up 7 bases, with 12 bases separating them. CDR1 SGDLS and CDR2 YYNGEE come from the germline V gene. The CDR3 reads CASSPQTGNSPLHF. CDR3 coding DNA: TGTGCCAGCAGCCCTCAGACAGGCAATTCACCCCTCCACTTT. Full variable domain (rest looked up from reference TRBV9 and TRBJ1-6): DSGVTQTPKHLITATGQRVTLRCSPRSGDLSVYWYQQSLDQGLQFLIQYYNGEERAKGNILERFSAQQFPDLHSELNLSSLELGDSALYFCASSPQTGNSPLHFGNGTRLTVT.

The chain carries TRBV18 and TRBJ2-2; 8 bases align to TRBD1. The CDR3 extends over 15 amino acids. Unmatched junction bases numbered 1, after V lost 3 bases and J lost 1 base. Germline CDR1 KGHSH, CDR2 LQKENI. Here the CDR3 DNA reads TGTGCCAGCTCACCTGGGACAGGGAACACCGGGGAGCTGTTTTTT. Translation: CASSPGTGNTGELFF. Using reference TRBV18 and TRBJ2-2 for the parts outside the CDR3, the full variable domain is NAGVMQNPRHLVRRRGQEARLRCSPMKGHSHVYWYRQLPEEGLKFMVYLQKENIIDESGMPKERFSAEFPKEGPSILRIQQVVRGDSAAYFCASSPGTGNTGELFFGEGSRLTVL.

The genes are TRBV6-5 and TRBJ1-1; D gene uncertain. There are 13 residues in the CDR3. With 7 bases removed from V and 4 bases from J, the gap between germline ends came to 13 bases. CDR1 is MNHEY, CDR2 SVGAGI, per germline. The CDR3 region has the DNA TGTGCCAGCACCCACGGGAAGGGCACTGAAGCTTTCTTT. Its translation is CASTHGKGTEAFF.

This chain links TRBV30 with TRBJ1-1; D remains ambiguous. The CDR3 is made up of 13 amino acids. V lost 7 bases and J lost 1, with 13 bases in between. CDR1 and CDR2 from the germline V gene are GTSNPN and SVGIG (reference sequence). The CDR3 DNA follows: TGTGCCTACACCCCGCCGGGGAACACTGAAGCTTTCTTT. Its translation: CAYTPPGNTEAFF.

V usage is TRBV6-4 and J usage is TRBJ1-1; D ambiguous. CDR3 length: 13 residues. V was clipped by 5 bases and J by 1 base, with 8 bases between them. Germline assignment: CDR1 MRHNA and CDR2 SNTAGT. The CDR3, as DNA: TGTGCCAGCAGTAGGCAGCCGAACACTGAAGCTTTCTTT. This sequence encodes CASSRQPNTEAFF.

This chain connects TRBV5-5 to TRBJ1-4, with D unresolved. V shed 0 bases and J shed 4 bases, with 13 bases lying between them. Per the germline V gene, CDR1 is SGHKS and CDR2 is YYEKEE (reference sequence). The CDR3 has 16 residues. The CDR3 spells CASSLGAGGYNEKLFF. CDR3 DNA: TGTGCCAGCAGCTTGGGGGCAGGAGGGTATAATGAAAAACTGTTTTTT.

The table lists this clone with a count of one. For the CDR3, the DNA is TGCGCCAGCAGCCGACCCAGGGGGGTTGGGGAGACCCAGTACTTC. Translating it yields CASSRPRGVGETQYF. This chain uses TRBV4-1 with TRBJ2-5, with D possibly being TRBD1 (7 bases). Germline loops: CDR1 MGHRA, CDR2 YSYEKL. V was clipped by 4 bases and J by 5 bases, with 17 bases between them. The CDR3 totals 15 residues.

On this clone: One junction end disagrees with the germline gene, perhaps due to a read error. This chain connects TRBV7-8 to TRBJ1-4; no definite D call. The CDR3 has 13 residues. Germline V lookup: CDR1 SGHVS, CDR2 FQNEAQ. The CDR3 loop reads CASSLNPGGPGYF. The CDR3 DNA reads as TGTGCCAGCAGCTTAAACCCTGGAGGACCGGGGTATTTT.